The 25 T cell receptor beta chains below were found in one sample sequenced in a study of patients and donors after allogeneic stem cell transplantation. MiXCR, run by TCRdb on the RT-PCR reads, gives a single entry per CDR3 protein. This table has about a million distinct CDR3 sequences, roughly 17% appearing once. The specimen sequenced was blood, either unsorted or a sorted T cell fraction (not recorded which). All receptors come from a human donor who was either an allogeneic HSCT recipient or a stem cell or donor lymphocyte infusion donor (not recorded which). It is not recorded whose cells these are; they may come from a transplant donor.

The rearrangement links TRBV5-5 to TRBJ2-5; 11 positions match TRBD2. V lost 4 bases, J lost 5 bases, and 10 bases stayed unmatched. This CDR3 is built from 16 residues. Germline CDR1 and CDR2: SGHKS and YYEKEE (reference sequence). CDR3 coding DNA: TGTGCCAGCAGCCAACTGACTAGCGGGATGGGGGAGACCCAGTACTTC. Translation gives CASSQLTSGMGETQYF.

A few counts support this clonotype. V and J are TRBV12-3 or TRBV12-4 and TRBJ1-1; D is possibly TRBD1 (6 bases). Trimming pared 0 bases from V and 5 bases from J, leaving 16 bases between. This CDR3 has 16 residues. The CDR3 sequence is CASSLAGTYLGTEAFF. Here the CDR3 DNA reads TGTGCCAGCAGTTTAGCCGGGACATATCTGGGGACTGAAGCTTTCTTT.

This clonotype appeared a few times. This sequence joins TRBV2 and TRBJ1-1; possibly TRBD1 for D (5 bases). The CDR3 has 14 amino acids. V lost 3 bases to trimming and J lost 4 bases, with 12 bases between them. CDR1 is SNHLY and CDR2 is FYNNEI in the germline V gene. The DNA of the CDR3 is TGTGCCAGCAGTGATAGGCAGGGAGCCACTGAAGCTTTCTTT. Translated, it gives CASSDRQGATEAFF.

This clonotype has only a few counts. The chain joins TRBV19 to TRBJ1-1; perhaps TRBD1 as D (5 bases). Per germline, CDR1 LNHDA and CDR2 SQIVND (reference sequence). V lost 2 bases to trimming and J lost 10 bases, with 11 bases between them. The CDR3 totals 12 residues. Written as DNA, the CDR3 is TGTGCCAGTAGTATACCGGACATTGGAGCTTTCTTT. This sequence encodes CASSIPDIGAFF.

This chain links TRBV15 with TRBJ2-3; TRBD2 matches 12 bases. This CDR3 spans 16 amino acids. V was pared by 5 bases and J by 2 bases, with 5 bases of the junction left unmatched. CDR1 LNHNV and CDR2 YYDKDF come from the germline V gene (reference sequence). This CDR3 reads CATSERLAGDTDTQYF. The CDR3 DNA sequence: TGTGCCACCAGCGAAAGACTAGCGGGGGACACAGATACGCAGTATTTT.

This clonotype was counted only a few times. The chain has TRBV6-1 and TRBJ1-5; D possibly corresponds to TRBD1 (6 bases). V was pared by 5 bases and J by 4 bases, with 12 bases between. Germline assignment: CDR1 MNHNS and CDR2 SASEGT. The CDR3 consists of 14 residues. CDR3 DNA sequence: TGTGCCAGCAGTCGGACAGAGGGGAATCAGCCCCAGCATTTT. Translating gives CASSRTEGNQPQHF.

The CDR3 DNA reads TGTGCCAGCAGCTTAGTACCGGGATCCCGCTACGAGCAGTACTTC. This codes for CASSLVPGSRYEQYF. V is TRBV11-2 and J is TRBJ2-7, with a weak D call TRBD2 (5 bases). Trimming took 1 base from V and 3 from J, leaving 13 bases between them. There are 15 residues in the CDR3. Germline assignment: CDR1 SGHAT and CDR2 FQNNGV.

This clonotype was recorded at least ten times. The V and J genes are TRBV12-3 or TRBV12-4 and TRBJ1-1; unclear D gene. The V end lost 5 bases, the J end lost 2 bases, and 6 bases lay between the germline ends. The CDR3 is 12 residues long. The CDR3 coding sequence is TGTGCCAGCAGTCCCATTAACACTGAAGCTTTCTTT. As protein: CASSPINTEAFF.

This clonotype was counted at least ten times. V is TRBV12-3 or TRBV12-4 and J is TRBJ2-1; D is unclear. There are 15 residues in the CDR3. V lost 4 bases and J lost 5, with 15 bases in between. This CDR3 reads CASSYKGVNHNEQFF. The CDR3 DNA reads as TGTGCCAGCAGTTATAAGGGTGTAAACCACAATGAGCAGTTCTTC.

This clonotype was counted only a few times. This chain links TRBV7-9 with TRBJ2-5; 7 bases match TRBD1. Germline V gives CDR1 SEHNR, CDR2 FQNEAQ (reference sequence). The ends lost 5 bases at V and 4 bases at J; junction bases unmatched: 7. The CDR3 contains 14 residues. The CDR3 DNA sequence: TGTGCCAGCAGCGAGAACAGGGGTGCAGAGACCCAGTACTTC. Translating gives CASSENRGAETQYF. Drawing the rest from reference TRBV7-9 and TRBJ2-5, the complete variable domain is DTGVSQNPRHKITKRGQNVTFRCDPISEHNRLYWYRQTLGQGPEFLTYFQNEAQLEKSRLLSDRFSAERPKGSFSTLEIQRTEQGDSAMYLCASSENRGAETQYFGPGTRLLVL.

This clonotype came up a few times. Here the CDR3 DNA reads TGTGCCAGCAGTCGACTAGCGGTCCCAATACCTGATGAGCAGTTCTTC. This translates into CASSRLAVPIPDEQFF. This sequence joins TRBV7-9 and TRBJ2-1; TRBD2 aligns across 9 bases. In germline, CDR1 is SEHNR, CDR2 FQNEAQ (reference sequence). Unmatched junction bases numbered 14, after V lost 6 bases and J lost 8 bases. There are 16 residues in the CDR3.

The chain links TRBV9 to TRBJ2-3; 7 bases agree with TRBD1. V was pared by 0 bases and J by 0 bases, with 4 bases of the junction left unmatched. The CDR3 sequence is 16 residues long. The germline CDR1 and CDR2 sequences are SGDLS and YYNGEE. The CDR3 coding sequence is TGTGCCAGCAGCGTAGTGAGGACAGGCAGCACAGATACGCAGTATTTT. Protein sequence: CASSVVRTGSTDTQYF.

This clonotype was seen only a few times. The chain employs TRBV4-3 and TRBJ1-2, with 9 bases fitting TRBD1. Germline V CDR1 and CDR2: LGHNA, YSLEER. The CDR3 loop spans 16 amino acids. J was trimmed by 5 bases and V by 4 bases; bases with no gene match: 11. The CDR3: CASSPRLGQGGYGYTF. CDR3 coding DNA: TGCGCCAGCAGCCCCAGATTGGGACAGGGAGGATATGGCTACACCTTC.

Remarks on this clonotype: One end of the junction fails to match germline, which may point to a read error. This chain connects TRBV27 to TRBJ2-2; maybe TRBD2 (5 bases). CDR3 length equals 14 residues. Looked up from germline, CDR1 is MNHEY and CDR2 is SMNVEV (reference sequence). The CDR3 reads CASSPGPNTGVLFF. Written as DNA, the CDR3 is TGTGCCAGCAGTCCGGGCCCCAACACCGGGGTGCTGTTTTTT.

This clonotype was seen a handful of times. The V call is TRBV20-1, the J call TRBJ2-1, with 10 bases that match TRBD2. The V segment lost 4 bases and the J segment 3 bases; nucleotides outside the gene matches: 6. This CDR3 is built from 15 residues. From germline, CDR1 is DFQATT and CDR2 SNEGSKA (reference sequence). Here the CDR3 reads CSATSLAGNYNEQFF. CDR3 DNA: TGCAGTGCTACGTCACTAGCGGGGAACTACAATGAGCAGTTCTTC.

This clonotype was found a few times. The chain recombines TRBV7-2 with TRBJ2-7; a weak D match, TRBD1 (6 bases). Per germline, CDR1 SGHTA and CDR2 FQGNSA. The CDR3 has 16 amino acids. With 2 bases removed from V and 2 bases from J, the gap between germline ends came to 16 bases. CDR3 loop: CASSLSELEGAYEQYF. The CDR3 DNA reads as TGTGCCAGCAGCTTATCCGAGCTAGAGGGGGCCTACGAGCAGTACTTC.

This chain links TRBV24-1 with TRBJ2-2; no clear D gene. V was clipped by 9 bases and J by 3 bases, with 19 bases between them. Germline assignment: CDR1 KGHDR and CDR2 SFDVKD. This CDR3 has 16 amino acids. The CDR3 sequence: CATRRGTPSDTGELFF. The CDR3 DNA reads TGTGCCACCCGTCGCGGTACCCCGTCGGACACCGGGGAGCTGTTTTTT.

This clonotype appeared a few times. This chain connects TRBV12-3 or TRBV12-4 to TRBJ2-7, with TRBD1 identical over 9 bases. The CDR3 extends over 15 amino acids. Trimming took 7 bases from V and 0 from J; bases not matched to a gene: 7. CDR3 nucleotide sequence: TGTGCCAGCACAGCGACAGGGGGATTCTCCTACGAGCAGTACTTC. Translating it yields CASTATGGFSYEQYF.

This clonotype appeared a few times. J is TRBJ1-2 and V is TRBV27, with 8 bases fitting TRBD1. V shed 5 bases and J 4 bases; nucleotides not matched to a gene: 15. This CDR3 has 17 amino acids. CDR1 and CDR2 from the germline V gene are MNHEY and SMNVEV (reference sequence). CDR3 in amino acids: CASSRTRGQGSGYGYTF. The CDR3 DNA is TGTGCCAGCAGTCGAACCCGAGGACAGGGATCGGGCTATGGCTACACCTTC.

This clonotype was seen a handful of times. V usage is TRBV20-1 and J usage is TRBJ2-1; possible D gene TRBD2, 5 bases. The ends were cut back, 3 bases at V and 2 bases at J, with 11 bases in the middle. The length of the CDR3 is 14 residues. CDR1 is DFQATT and CDR2 is SNEGSKA in the germline V gene (reference sequence). CDR3 region: CSARRVVTYNEQFF. The CDR3 DNA is TGCAGTGCTAGGAGGGTAGTGACCTACAATGAGCAGTTCTTC.

There are many counts of this clonotype. The chain joins TRBV12-3 or TRBV12-4 to TRBJ1-2; TRBD1 aligns across 7 bases. The CDR3 runs 14 residues. With 6 bases clipped from V and 2 bases from J, the junction kept 6 bases outside the gene matches. CDR3 in amino acids: CASSAPQGNYGYTF. Here the CDR3 DNA reads TGTGCCAGCAGCGCCCCACAGGGGAACTATGGCTACACCTTC.

The gene calls are TRBV6-1 and TRBJ1-5, with a possible D match to TRBD1 (5 bases). Germline CDR1 is MNHNS and CDR2 is SASEGT. This CDR3 has 14 amino acids. V gave up 3 bases and J gave up 8 bases, with 14 bases separating them. CDR3 in amino acids: CASSDGEGSEPQHF. The CDR3 DNA reads as TGTGCCAGCAGTGATGGGGAGGGGTCCGAGCCCCAGCATTTT.

V usage is TRBV25-1 and J usage is TRBJ1-1; 8 positions match TRBD1. The CDR3 sequence is 17 residues long. With 3 bases clipped from V and 1 base from J, the junction kept 10 bases outside the gene matches. Germline CDR1 is MGHDK and CDR2 is SYGVNS. CDR3 coding DNA: TGTGCCAGCAGTGAGCCCCAGGGGGCCAAGGCGAACACTGAAGCTTTCTTT. It encodes CASSEPQGAKANTEAFF. The full variable domain, in which reference TRBV25-1 and TRBJ1-1 provide the parts outside the CDR3, is EADIYQTPRYLVIGTGKKITLECSQTMGHDKMYWYQQDPGMELHLIHYSYGVNSTEKGDLSSESTVSRIRTEHFPLTLESARPSHTSQYLCASSEPQGAKANTEAFFGQGTRLTVV.

This clonotype has more than one count but fewer than ten. This chain uses TRBV9 with TRBJ2-1; 13 positions agree with TRBD2. The CDR3 length is 15 residues. The J segment lost 8 bases and the V segment lost 4 bases, leaving 6 bases of the junction unmatched. Germline values: CDR1 SGDLS, CDR2 YYNGEE. CDR3 bases: TGTGCCAGCAGCCCCCGGACTAGCGGGAGCGATGAGCAGTTCTTC. Translated, it gives CASSPRTSGSDEQFF. Full variable domain (missing parts from reference TRBV9 and TRBJ2-1): DSGVTQTPKHLITATGQRVTLRCSPRSGDLSVYWYQQSLDQGLQFLIQYYNGEERAKGNILERFSAQQFPDLHSELNLSSLELGDSALYFCASSPRTSGSDEQFFGPGTRLTVL.

The rearrangement links TRBV11-2 to TRBJ2-3; 11 bases fit TRBD2. The V segment lost 5 bases and the J segment 4 bases; nucleotides outside the gene matches: 11. Germline values: CDR1 SGHAT, CDR2 FQNNGV. The CDR3 sequence is 17 residues long. The CDR3 region is CASSPRTSGWLADTQYF. CDR3 sequence (DNA): TGTGCCAGCAGCCCCCGGACTAGCGGGTGGCTGGCAGATACGCAGTATTTT. The variable domain in full, completed from reference TRBV11-2 and TRBJ2-3, reads EAGVAQSPRYKIIEKRQSVAFWCNPISGHATLYWYQQILGQGPKLLIQFQNNGVVDDSQLPKDRFSAERLKGVDSTLKIQPAKLEDSAVYLCASSPRTSGWLADTQYFGPGTRLTVL.